This T cell receptor (beta chain) was observed in a study of CD8 T cells in Susac syndrome. Germline V gene data show CDR1 as MNHEY and CDR2 as SVGAGI. The CDR3 length is 19 residues. V was pared by 0 bases and J by 1 base, with 21 bases between. Reverse transcription of 0.5 to 1 ug RNA was performed with random hexamers. Via MiXCR, TCRdb re-called the immunoSEQ multiplex PCR reads, giving one row per CDR3 protein. The table shows hundreds of thousands of distinct CDR3 sequences, with 65% to 90% occurring only once. This TCR came from a human donor with multiple sclerosis. The source material was CD8+ T cells from PBMCs. The J gene is TRBJ1-1, the V gene TRBV6-5, with D perhaps TRBD1 (5 bases). The CDR3 bases are TGTGCCAGCAGTTACTCGACGCGTGGGCTCCTAACAGGGAACACTGAAGCTTTCTTT. Translating it yields CASSYSTRGLLTGNTEAFF.